The T cell receptor (beta chain) under discussion was sequenced for a study of cytomegalovirus exposure and HLA in healthy donors. 60 Vbeta and 13 Jbeta primers were used in PCR. Per the original data handling: Later, an analysis found roughly 80 million unique TCR beta chains, and around 10 million of these were shared. This table comes from immunoSEQ multiplex PCR, and its TCRdb copy is limited to in-frame clones, with some not included. The V and J calls and the clone size are those of that table, but D and trimming were determined from the DNA. Of about 90,000 clones listed, about 74% were seen once; the top ten hold roughly 16%. Study observations and caveats: There were 150 to 200 TCR beta chains listed as cytomegalovirus-associated. Later work found most CMV-associated TCR beta chains apparently HLA-restricted.

Germline V gene lookup returns CDR1 MNHNS and CDR2 SASEGT. The CDR3 has 15 amino acids. Trimming left V 4 bases short and J 3 bases short, with 15 bases between. Concerning this clone: The target antigen is unknown.

The V call is TRBV6-1, the J call TRBJ1-1; D is perhaps TRBD1 (6 bases). Sequenced sample: PBMCs. This receptor was obtained from a woman aged 45 to 65 in good health and CMV-seropositive. CDR3 amino acids: CASSVYRARDTEAFF. CDR3 coding DNA: TGTGCCAGCAGTGTATACAGGGCGAGGGACACTGAAGCTTTCTTT.